The 8 T cell receptor beta chains below come from one sample, sequenced in a study of shared clonotypes between healthy human individuals. Produced via immunoSEQ multiplex PCR; TCRdb's table is partial and in-frame only. The repertoire holds about 1 million clones, with about 80% as singletons. What was sequenced was memory CD4+ T cells sorted from blood. The sample's subset: CD45RA-negative fraction. The origin of the receptors is a young man in good health.

The chain employs TRBV2 and TRBJ2-2; the match to TRBD1 covers 10 bases. Germline values: CDR1 SNHLY, CDR2 FYNNEI. This CDR3 contains 16 residues. Trimming at V came to 3 bases and at J to 6 bases, leaving 7 bases not matched to a gene. The CDR3 DNA sequence: TGTGCCAGCAGTGAGGTTGGGACAGGGGTCGCCGGGGAGCTGTTTTTT. Its protein product is CASSEVGTGVAGELFF.

On this clone itself: This probably arose from a read error, given a far larger clone one base away. Other DNA sequences from this sample encode an identical CDR3 as well. The chain carries TRBV11-2 and TRBJ1-1, with TRBD1 as a possible D gene (5 bases). The CDR3 loop spans 13 amino acids. The germline CDR1 and CDR2 sequences are SGHAT and FQNNGV. CDR3 loop: CASSTTVNTEAFF. CDR3 DNA: TGTGCCAGCAGCACGACAGTGAATACTGAAGCTTTCTTT.

The J gene is TRBJ2-1, the V gene TRBV6-5, with 8 bases identical to TRBD2. J was trimmed by 4 bases and V by 0 bases; bases with no gene match: 2. The CDR3 is 15 amino acids. Germline V lookup: CDR1 MNHEY, CDR2 SVGAGI. CDR3 in DNA: TGTGCCAGCAGTTACTCTAGCGGGAAATACAATGAGCAGTTCTTC. This encodes CASSYSSGKYNEQFF.

This clone was detected only once. The chain couples TRBV2 to TRBJ1-2, with D perhaps matching TRBD1 (5 bases). Germline V gene sequence: CDR1 SNHLY, CDR2 FYNNEI. CDR3 size: 12 residues. V was pared by 4 bases and J by 7 bases, with 10 bases between. CDR3 residues: CASSVGVSGYTF. DNA of the CDR3: TGTGCCAGCAGTGTGGGGGTTAGTGGCTACACCTTC.

This chain uses TRBV10-3 with TRBJ1-3; D is possibly TRBD1 (6 bases). Germline-derived CDR1 and CDR2 are ENHRY and SYGVKD. V shed 3 bases and J shed 0 bases, with 15 bases lying between them. The CDR3 runs to 17 residues. The CDR3 DNA follows: TGTGCCATCAGTGATGGACAGAACCTCGTCTCTGGAAACACCATATATTTT. Amino acids: CAISDGQNLVSGNTIYF.

This clone was seen only once. The V call is TRBV28, the J call TRBJ2-3, with 7 bases fitting TRBD1. The germline V gene encodes CDR1 MDHEN and CDR2 SYDVKM. The trim removed 5 bases at V and 3 bases at J, leaving 8 bases unmatched. The CDR3 runs to 15 residues. CDR3 coding DNA: TGTGCCAGCAGTGCAGGGGGAGTAGCTACAGATACGCAGTATTTT. Amino acid sequence: CASSAGGVATDTQYF. The full variable domain, in which reference TRBV28 and TRBJ2-3 provide the parts outside the CDR3, is DVKVTQSSRYLVKRTGEKVFLECVQDMDHENMFWYRQDPGLGLRLIYFSYDVKMKEKGDIPEGYSVSREKKERFSLILESASTNQTSMYLCASSAGGVATDTQYFGPGTRLTVL.

This chain uses TRBV5-1 with TRBJ2-3, with 8 bases matching TRBD1. V shed 4 bases, J shed 2 bases, and the junction held 12 bases outside the gene matches. The CDR3 length is 17 residues. Germline CDR1 SGHRS, CDR2 YFSETQ. The CDR3 protein is CASSVTTGVGITDTQYF. The CDR3 bases are TGCGCCAGCAGCGTCACGACAGGGGTCGGGATCACAGATACGCAGTATTTT.

The chain has TRBV27 and TRBJ2-2; 8 bases map to TRBD1. J was trimmed by 0 bases and V by 4 bases; bases with no gene match: 10. The germline gives CDR1 MNHEY, CDR2 SMNVEV (reference sequence). The CDR3 totals 18 residues. This CDR3 is CASSSLARGQTNTGELFF. The CDR3 DNA reads TGTGCCAGCAGTTCCCTCGCCAGGGGGCAGACGAACACCGGGGAGCTGTTTTTT.